A selection of T cell receptor beta chains follows, all from one sample in a study of CD8 T cells in ankylosing spondylitis. TCRdb redid the calling of the 5' RACE reads with MiXCR, one entry per CDR3 protein. The sample carries roughly 440,000 distinct CDR3 sequences, 15% to 20% recorded once. Sequencing used blood, either unsorted or a sorted T cell fraction (not recorded which). These receptors were obtained from a male donor with ankylosing spondylitis. CDR3s leave out the opening cysteine and the closing phenylalanine or tryptophan.

TRBV20-1	TRBJ2-1	SARVSRAGRTYARSYNEQF
TRBV30	TRBJ2-1	AWSGVGLPYDNEQF
TRBV12-3/TRBV12-4	TRBJ1-5	ASSNLGNQPQH
TRBV6-1	TRBJ1-5	ASRPGGGNQPQH
TRBV20-1	TRBJ2-1	SARSGTGLTNEQF
TRBV12-3/TRBV12-4	TRBJ1-1	ASSPFGRGVGENTEAF
TRBV3-1	TRBJ2-1	ASSHQRTSGVNEQF
TRBV20-1	TRBJ2-7	SAGTQYEQY
TRBV27	TRBJ2-7	ASRGHPYEQY
TRBV12-3/TRBV12-4	TRBJ2-7	ASRPGGTYEQY
TRBV15	TRBJ2-7	ATSRDYGTYEQY
TRBV10-3	TRBJ2-3	ATQPPSGSGDTQY
TRBV20-1	TRBJ2-5	SASGSVGQETQY
TRBV20-1	TRBJ1-1	SAPPGTNTEAF
TRBV28	TRBJ1-3	ASSSGGAGNTIY
TRBV24-1	TRBJ1-2	ATSPTGSNYGYT
TRBV12-3/TRBV12-4	TRBJ1-2	ASSFEAPYGYT
TRBV10-1	TRBJ2-7	ASSDLGRVCWY
TRBV20-1	TRBJ2-1	SAQTRGSYNEQF
TRBV4-1	TRBJ2-1	ASSQDPGGSLYNEQF
TRBV12-3/TRBV12-4	TRBJ2-7	ASSFPGPSYEQY
TRBV12-3/TRBV12-4	TRBJ2-1	ATKPGGSEQF
TRBV15	TRBJ2-3	ATSTDFGGFTDTQY
TRBV2	TRBJ1-4	ANTRGATNEKLF
TRBV5-6	TRBJ2-5	ASSGRTSGDQETQY
TRBV20-1	TRBJ2-1	SARDSQESFNEQF
TRBV7-3	TRBJ1-1	ASSRQGGAYTEAF
TRBV6-1	TRBJ2-3	ASRSGGYFTDTQY
TRBV16	TRBJ2-7	ASSQDRLTYEQY
TRBV7-2	TRBJ2-7	ASSSTRGRAYEQY
TRBV2	TRBJ1-2	ASSNTGTNGYT
TRBV7-3	TRBJ2-3	ASSISGAGTDTQY
TRBV5-1	TRBJ1-1	ASSLPWNTEAF
TRBV28	TRBJ2-3	ASSLPGTSVTDTQY
TRBV24-1	TRBJ2-2	ATSDPAPSGRADGELF
TRBV6-5	TRBJ1-6	ASSYSQVNSPLH
TRBV27	TRBJ2-5	ASSSPGTEKETQY
TRBV27	TRBJ2-1	ASSFRGHNEQF
TRBV4-1	TRBJ2-7	ASSHPPGPISYEQY
TRBV12-3/TRBV12-4	TRBJ1-3	ASSFGTSSSGNTIY
TRBV20-1	TRBJ1-4	SARDRWAGKNEKLF
TRBV9	TRBJ2-3	ASSVESSGTQY
TRBV7-2	TRBJ2-1	ASSLAGVAGGDEQF
TRBV5-1	TRBJ2-3	ASSLGDSTDTQY
TRBV4-1	TRBJ1-2	ASSQDRSQGDFYGYT